Given below is one TCR beta chain in context. Other DNA sequences of this sample code for an identical CDR3. Germline V gene lookup returns CDR1 MNHEY and CDR2 SMNVEV (reference sequence). J lost 3 bases, V lost 6 bases, and 5 bases had no gene match. CDR3 length equals 13 residues. This sample is part of a study of blood T cell repertoires in COVID-19. Study context: The United States, Italy and Spain supplied acute and convalescent COVID-19 samples. T cells, B-cell-depleted T cells, or PBMCs supplied cDNA or gDNA.

Authors' methods: From reference gene primer amplification, estimates of nucleated cell counts were derived. This table comes from immunoSEQ multiplex PCR, and its TCRdb copy is limited to in-frame clones, with some not included. That table gives V, J and clone size, and the DNA gave D and trimming. The sample has 35,000 to 55,000 clones; about 91% are singletons. The source of this sequence is a human donor in a cohort sampled during active COVID-19. The gene calls are TRBV27 and TRBJ2-7, with 7 bases fitting TRBD1. The sequenced sample was peripheral blood. The CDR3 DNA sequence: TGTGCCAGCAGCTTTTCAGGGGGCTACGAGCAGTACTTC. It is translated as CASSFSGGYEQYF.